This T cell receptor beta chain was recorded in a study of blood T cell repertoires in COVID-19. Study information: The study drew acute and convalescent COVID-19 samples from the United States, Italy and Spain.

CDR1 is SQVTM and CDR2 is ANQGSEA in the germline V gene. The V and J ends lost 5 bases and 4 bases respectively, with 14 bases between them. The CDR3 has 13 residues. Clones were sequenced by immunoSEQ multiplex PCR, and TCRdb holds only the in-frame ones, with some missing. Among 80,000 or so clones, approximately 81% were seen once, and the ten largest hold 18%. The material sequenced was peripheral blood. The chain employs TRBV29-1 and TRBJ1-2, with D possibly matching TRBD1 (6 bases). This sequence was found in a woman aged 55-69 years with acute or convalescent COVID-19. In DNA form, the CDR3 reads TGCAGCGTTAGGGACATACTTGGCTATGGCTACACCTTC. It encodes CSVRDILGYGYTF. The full variable domain, with the rest looked up from reference TRBV29-1 and TRBJ1-2, is SAVISQKPSRDICQRGTSLTIQCQVDSQVTMMFWYRQQPGQSLTLIATANQGSEATYESGFVIDKFPISRPNLTFSTLTVSNMSPEDSSIYLCSVRDILGYGYTFGSGTRLTVV.